The rows below give T cell receptor beta chains drawn from one sample of a study of monozygotic twins with inflammatory bowel disease. Reanalyzing the 5' RACE reads, TCRdb keeps one entry per CDR3 protein, without DNA. The table for this sample gives 150,000 or so distinct CDR3 sequences. The sequencing sample was made of blood. These receptors all stem from a human donor with ulcerative colitis or Crohn's disease, or a healthy co-twin of an affected twin (not recorded which). Each CDR3 is given with its conserved first and last residue.

>15|TRBV18|TRBJ1-2
CASSPKREAGYGYIF
>13|TRBV5-6|TRBJ1-4
CASNNRPSEKLFF
>14|TRBV12-5|TRBJ1-1
CASGPGQGNTEAFF
>15|TRBV18|TRBJ2-3
CASSRGLASADTQYF
>15|TRBV4-1|TRBJ1-5
CASSQVDVSNQPQHF
>14|TRBV19|TRBJ2-1
CASGPTSVHNEQFF
>15|TRBV9|TRBJ1-4
CASSVGGATNEKLFF
>14|TRBV6-1|TRBJ2-7
CASSEATGAGEQYF
>14|TRBV10-3|TRBJ2-7
CATQGDRGNGEQYF
>14|TRBV5-1|TRBJ2-3
CASKLRGQTDTQYF
>13|TRBV29-1|TRBJ1-1
CSAMGQINTEAFF
>17|TRBV5-1|TRBJ2-1
CASSAWSGDVSYNEQFF
>14|TRBV5-1|TRBJ2-1
CASSDGPEYNEQFF
>15|TRBV19|TRBJ1-2
CASSTPEQGARGYTF
>14|TRBV4-1|TRBJ2-5
CASSQIQGRETQYF
>12|TRBV30|TRBJ2-1
CALAVRSDEQFF
>12|TRBV29-1|TRBJ1-2
CSVVPERAGYTF
>15|TRBV28|TRBJ2-7
CASSPRAGISYEQYF
>15|TRBV7-7|TRBJ2-5
CASAFDGRAGETQYF
>14|TRBV5-5|TRBJ1-1
CASSPGPQNTEAFF
>13|TRBV4-2|TRBJ1-1
CASSHGQGNEAFF
>13|TRBV5-5|TRBJ2-7
CASSDGRFYEQYF
>16|TRBV5-1|TRBJ1-6
CASSLRPGQKNSPLHF
>14|TRBV30|TRBJ1-2
CAWVEGQGYYGYTF
>13|TRBV21-1|TRBJ2-7
CASSKVRGTEQYF
>19|TRBV4-1|TRBJ2-1
CASSQDLASGRSSYNEQFF
>14|TRBV19|TRBJ1-5
CASSSFGGGQPQHF
>14|TRBV5-6|TRBJ1-6
CASSLQENNSPLHF
>14|TRBV7-2|TRBJ1-3
CASSLGTDGNTIYF
>16|TRBV7-6|TRBJ2-7
CASSFMSVLPGYEQYF
>16|TRBV18|TRBJ1-6
CASSPQLGSYNSPLHF
>13|TRBV6-1|TRBJ2-7
CASRGDSHYEQYF
>14|TRBV20-1|TRBJ1-1
CSELRQTDNTEAFF
>16|TRBV9|TRBJ2-5
CASSAGTREGQETQYF
>12|TRBV28|TRBJ2-7
CASRQGLAEQYF
>17|TRBV11-3|TRBJ2-3
CASSTTRLRRRADTQYF
>14|TRBV4-2|TRBJ1-5
CASSPGTGDQPQHF
>15|TRBV7-2|TRBJ2-1
CASSLRLSSYNEQFF
>14|TRBV20-1|TRBJ2-7
CSARDSTGSYEQYF
>17|TRBV4-2|TRBJ2-7
CASSQEGLAGESYEQYF